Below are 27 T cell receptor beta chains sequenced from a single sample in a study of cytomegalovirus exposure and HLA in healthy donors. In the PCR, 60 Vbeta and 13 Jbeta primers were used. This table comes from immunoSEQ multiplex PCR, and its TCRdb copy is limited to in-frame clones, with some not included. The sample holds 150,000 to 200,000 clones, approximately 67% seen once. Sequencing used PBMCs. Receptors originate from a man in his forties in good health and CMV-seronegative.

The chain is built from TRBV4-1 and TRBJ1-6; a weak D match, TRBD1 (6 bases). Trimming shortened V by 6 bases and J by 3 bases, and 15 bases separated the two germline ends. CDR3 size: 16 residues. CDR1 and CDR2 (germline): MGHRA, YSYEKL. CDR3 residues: CASRRPLGGYNSPLHF. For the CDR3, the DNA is TGCGCCAGCAGACGTCCGCTAGGGGGCTATAATTCACCCCTCCACTTT.

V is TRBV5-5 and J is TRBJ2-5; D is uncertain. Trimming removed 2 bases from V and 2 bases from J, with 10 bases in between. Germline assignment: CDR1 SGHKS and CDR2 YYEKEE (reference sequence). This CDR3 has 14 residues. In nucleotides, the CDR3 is TGTGCCAGCAGCTTTTTTGAGAGGCAAGAGACCCAGTACTTC. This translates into CASSFFERQETQYF.

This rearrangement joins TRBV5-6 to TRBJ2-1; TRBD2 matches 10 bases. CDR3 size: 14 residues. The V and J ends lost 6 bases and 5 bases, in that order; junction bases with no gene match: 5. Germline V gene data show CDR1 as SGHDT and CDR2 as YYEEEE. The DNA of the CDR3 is TGTGCCAGCACCAGACTAGCGGGCGACAATGAGCAGTTCTTC. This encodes CASTRLAGDNEQFF.

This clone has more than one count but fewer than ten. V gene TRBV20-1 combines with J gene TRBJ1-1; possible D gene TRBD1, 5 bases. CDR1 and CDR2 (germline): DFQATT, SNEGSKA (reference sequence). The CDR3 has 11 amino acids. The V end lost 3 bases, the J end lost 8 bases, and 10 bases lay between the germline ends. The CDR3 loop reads CSASMTVEAFF. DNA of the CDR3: TGCAGTGCTAGTATGACAGTCGAAGCTTTCTTT.

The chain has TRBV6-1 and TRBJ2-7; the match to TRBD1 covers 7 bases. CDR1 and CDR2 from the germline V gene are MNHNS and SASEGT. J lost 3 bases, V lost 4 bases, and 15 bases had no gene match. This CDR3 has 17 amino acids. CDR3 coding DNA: TGTGCCAGCAGTGGCCCCCTCCGGGACAGATATGGCTACGAGCAGTACTTC. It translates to CASSGPLRDRYGYEQYF.

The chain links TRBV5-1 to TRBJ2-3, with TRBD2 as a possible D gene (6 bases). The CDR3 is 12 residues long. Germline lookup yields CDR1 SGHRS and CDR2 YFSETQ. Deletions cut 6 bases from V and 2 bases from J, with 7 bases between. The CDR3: CASKDYTDTQYF. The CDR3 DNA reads TGCGCCAGCAAGGACTACACAGATACGCAGTATTTT.

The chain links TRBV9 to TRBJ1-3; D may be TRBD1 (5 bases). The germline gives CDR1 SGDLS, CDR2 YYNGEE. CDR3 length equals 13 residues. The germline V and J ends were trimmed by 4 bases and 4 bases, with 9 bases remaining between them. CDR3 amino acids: CASSPGGGNTIYF. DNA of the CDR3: TGTGCCAGCAGCCCCGGGGGAGGAAACACCATATATTTT. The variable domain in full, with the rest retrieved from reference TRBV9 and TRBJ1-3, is DSGVTQTPKHLITATGQRVTLRCSPRSGDLSVYWYQQSLDQGLQFLIQYYNGEERAKGNILERFSAQQFPDLHSELNLSSLELGDSALYFCASSPGGGNTIYFGEGSWLTVV.

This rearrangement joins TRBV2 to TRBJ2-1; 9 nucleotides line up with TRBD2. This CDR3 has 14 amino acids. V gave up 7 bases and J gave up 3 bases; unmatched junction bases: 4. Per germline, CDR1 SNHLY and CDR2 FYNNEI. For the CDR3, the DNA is TGTGCCAGCAAAGCGGGAGGTTACTACAATGAGCAGTTCTTC. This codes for CASKAGGYYNEQFF.

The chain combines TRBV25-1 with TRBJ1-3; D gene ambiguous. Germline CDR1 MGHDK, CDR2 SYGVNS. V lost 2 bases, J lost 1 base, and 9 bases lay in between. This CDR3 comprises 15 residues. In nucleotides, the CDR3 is TGTGCCAGCAGTGAACTTGGTACTTCTGGAAACACCATATATTTT. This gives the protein CASSELGTSGNTIYF.

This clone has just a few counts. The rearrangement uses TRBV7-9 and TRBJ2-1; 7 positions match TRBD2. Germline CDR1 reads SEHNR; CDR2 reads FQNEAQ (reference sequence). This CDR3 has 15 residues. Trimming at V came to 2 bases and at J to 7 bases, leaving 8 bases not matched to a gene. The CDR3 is CASSLSGTNSNEQFF. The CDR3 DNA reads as TGTGCCAGCAGCTTATCCGGGACTAACAGTAATGAGCAGTTCTTC.

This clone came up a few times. The CDR3 DNA is TGTGCCAGTAGTATACCCGGGGTAAACACTGAAGCTTTCTTT. It encodes CASSIPGVNTEAFF. The J gene is TRBJ1-1, the V gene TRBV19; D uncertain. The germline gives CDR1 LNHDA, CDR2 SQIVND (reference sequence). The germline V and J ends were trimmed by 2 bases and 2 bases, with 9 bases remaining between them. CDR3 size: 14 residues.

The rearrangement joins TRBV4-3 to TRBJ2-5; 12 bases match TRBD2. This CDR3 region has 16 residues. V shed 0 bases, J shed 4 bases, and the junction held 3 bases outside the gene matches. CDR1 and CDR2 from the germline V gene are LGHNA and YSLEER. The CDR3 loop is CASSQEGGLAGETQYF. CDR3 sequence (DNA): TGCGCCAGCAGCCAAGAAGGGGGACTAGCGGGAGAGACCCAGTACTTC.

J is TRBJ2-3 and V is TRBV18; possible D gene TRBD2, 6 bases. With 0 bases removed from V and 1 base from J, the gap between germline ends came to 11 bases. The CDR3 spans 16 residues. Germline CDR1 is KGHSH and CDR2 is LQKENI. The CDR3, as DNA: TGTGCCAGCTCACCACCCCTAGCGTACGGCACAGATACGCAGTATTTT. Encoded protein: CASSPPLAYGTDTQYF.

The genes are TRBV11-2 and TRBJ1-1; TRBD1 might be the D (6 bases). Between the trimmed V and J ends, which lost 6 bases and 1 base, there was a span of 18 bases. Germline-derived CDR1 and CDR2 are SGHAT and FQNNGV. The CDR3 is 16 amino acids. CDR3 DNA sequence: TGTGCCAGCAGGCTTACAAATTACAGGGAGAACACTGAAGCTTTCTTT. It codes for CASRLTNYRENTEAFF.

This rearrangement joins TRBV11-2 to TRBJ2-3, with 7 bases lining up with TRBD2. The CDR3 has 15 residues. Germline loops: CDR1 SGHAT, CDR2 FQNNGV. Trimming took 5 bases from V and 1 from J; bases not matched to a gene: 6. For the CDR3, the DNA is TGTGCCAGCAGCAACCGCGGGAGCCGCACAGATACGCAGTATTTT. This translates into CASSNRGSRTDTQYF.

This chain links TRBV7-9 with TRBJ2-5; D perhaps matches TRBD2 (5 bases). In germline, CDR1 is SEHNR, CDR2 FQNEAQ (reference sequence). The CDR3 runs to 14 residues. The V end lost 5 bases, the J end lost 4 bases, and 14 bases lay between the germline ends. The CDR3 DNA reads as TGTGCCAGCAGCAAAAAACTAGGTGGAGAGACCCAGTACTTC. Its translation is CASSKKLGGETQYF. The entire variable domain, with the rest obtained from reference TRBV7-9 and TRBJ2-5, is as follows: DTGVSQNPRHKITKRGQNVTFRCDPISEHNRLYWYRQTLGQGPEFLTYFQNEAQLEKSRLLSDRFSAERPKGSFSTLEIQRTEQGDSAMYLCASSKKLGGETQYFGPGTRLLVL.

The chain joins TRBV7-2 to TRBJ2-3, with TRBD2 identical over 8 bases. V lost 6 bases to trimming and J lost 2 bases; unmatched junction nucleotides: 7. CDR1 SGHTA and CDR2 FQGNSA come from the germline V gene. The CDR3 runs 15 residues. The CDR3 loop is CASSRTREVTDTQYF. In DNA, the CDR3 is TGTGCCAGCAGTCGTACGCGGGAGGTCACAGATACGCAGTATTTT.

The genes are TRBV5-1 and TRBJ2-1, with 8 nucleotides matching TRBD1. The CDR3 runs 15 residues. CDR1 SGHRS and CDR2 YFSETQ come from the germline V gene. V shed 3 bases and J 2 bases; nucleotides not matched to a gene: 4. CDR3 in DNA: TGCGCCAGCAGCTGGGGACAGGCCGCCTACAATGAGCAGTTCTTC. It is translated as CASSWGQAAYNEQFF.

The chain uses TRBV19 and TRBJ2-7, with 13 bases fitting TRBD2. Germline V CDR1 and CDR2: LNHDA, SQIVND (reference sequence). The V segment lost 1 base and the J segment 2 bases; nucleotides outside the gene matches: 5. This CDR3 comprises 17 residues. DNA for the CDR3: TGTGCCAGTAGTATAGGCACCGGACTAGCGGGAGCCTACGAGCAGTACTTC. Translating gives CASSIGTGLAGAYEQYF.

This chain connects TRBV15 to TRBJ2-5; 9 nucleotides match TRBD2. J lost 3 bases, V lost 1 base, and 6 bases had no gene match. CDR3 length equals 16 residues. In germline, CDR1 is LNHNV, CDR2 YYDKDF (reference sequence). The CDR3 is CATSRASGAREETQYF. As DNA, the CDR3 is TGTGCCACCAGCAGAGCTAGCGGGGCTAGGGAAGAGACCCAGTACTTC.

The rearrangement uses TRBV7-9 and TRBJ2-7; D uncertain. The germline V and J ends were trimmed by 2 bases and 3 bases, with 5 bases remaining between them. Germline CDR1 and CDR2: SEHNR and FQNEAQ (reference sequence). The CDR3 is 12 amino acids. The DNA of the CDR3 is TGTGCCAGCAGCTTATATATCTACGAGCAGTACTTC. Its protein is CASSLYIYEQYF.

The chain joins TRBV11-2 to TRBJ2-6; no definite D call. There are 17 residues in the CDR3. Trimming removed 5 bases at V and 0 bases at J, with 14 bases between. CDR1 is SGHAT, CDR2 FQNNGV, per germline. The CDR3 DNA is TGTGCCAGCAGCCTACAGATGCCGGACTCTGGGGCCAACGTCCTGACTTTC. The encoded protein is CASSLQMPDSGANVLTF.

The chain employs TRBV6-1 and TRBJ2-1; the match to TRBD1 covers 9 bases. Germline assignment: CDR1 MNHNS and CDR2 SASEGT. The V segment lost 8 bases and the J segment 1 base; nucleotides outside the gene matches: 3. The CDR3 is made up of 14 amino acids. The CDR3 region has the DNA TGTGCCAGCTACGGACAGGGGTCCTACAATGAGCAGTTCTTC. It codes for CASYGQGSYNEQFF.

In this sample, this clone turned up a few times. The CDR3 region has the DNA TGTGCCAGCCACATGGACAGGGGGCCGCGGGATCAGCCCCAGCATTTT. Translating gives CASHMDRGPRDQPQHF. V usage is TRBV19 and J usage is TRBJ1-5; 11 nucleotides agree with TRBD1. The germline V gene has CDR1 LNHDA and CDR2 SQIVND (reference sequence). This CDR3 is 16 amino acids long. The V segment lost 9 bases and the J segment 5 bases; nucleotides outside the gene matches: 12.

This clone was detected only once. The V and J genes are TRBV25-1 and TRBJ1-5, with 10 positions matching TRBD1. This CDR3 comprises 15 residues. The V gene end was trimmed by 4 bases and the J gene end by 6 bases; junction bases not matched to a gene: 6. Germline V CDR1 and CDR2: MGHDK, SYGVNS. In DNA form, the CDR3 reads TGTGCCAGCAGTGGTGCGGGACAGGGGTCTCAGCCCCAGCATTTT. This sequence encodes CASSGAGQGSQPQHF.

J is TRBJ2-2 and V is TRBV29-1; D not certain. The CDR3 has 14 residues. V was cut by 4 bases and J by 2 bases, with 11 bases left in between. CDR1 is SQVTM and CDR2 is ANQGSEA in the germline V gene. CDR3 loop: CSVGAYLNTGELFF. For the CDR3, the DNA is TGCAGCGTTGGGGCCTACCTTAACACCGGGGAGCTGTTTTTT.

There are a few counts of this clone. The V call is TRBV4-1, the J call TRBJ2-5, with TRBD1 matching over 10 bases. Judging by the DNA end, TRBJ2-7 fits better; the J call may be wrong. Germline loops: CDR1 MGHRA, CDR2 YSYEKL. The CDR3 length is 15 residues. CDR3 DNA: TGCGCCAGCAGCCAAATCGGGACAGGGGCCTACGAGCAGTACTTC. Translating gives CASSQIGTGAYEQYF.